A selection of T cell receptor beta chains follows, all from one sample in a study of PD-1 blockade in classical Hodgkin lymphoma. Clones were sequenced by immunoSEQ multiplex PCR, and TCRdb holds only the in-frame ones, with some missing. The repertoire has under 30,000 clones, under 70% of them found once; the top ten carry roughly 15%. This sample comprised peripheral blood mononuclear cells (PBMCs), obtained before the second cycle of nivolumab. These receptors came from a human donor with classical Hodgkin lymphoma. Both conserved end residues are part of each CDR3. The order of the fields is V gene, J gene, clone size, D gene, CDR3 DNA, CDR3 protein. A D gene is named only where the DNA matches it firmly. Clone size, where shown, is once, few, many, or a class for clones that have expanded.

>TRBV9|TRBJ2-3|.|TRBD2
TGTGCCAGCAGCACGGGACTAGCGGGGGGGCGCGATACGCAGTATTTT
CASSTGLAGGRDTQYF
>TRBV7-2|TRBJ1-3|.|TRBD1
TGTGCCAGCAGCTTAGCCAGGGGGCCCCAAAACACCATATATTTT
CASSLARGPQNTIYF
>TRBV7-8|TRBJ2-7|few|TRBD2
TGTGCCAGCAGCTTAGGAACTAGCGGGGGGGCCGAGCAGTACTTC
CASSLGTSGGAEQYF
>TRBV6-1|TRBJ1-1|.|TRBD1
TGTGCCAGCAGACCTTCAGGGGGCACTGAAGCTTTCTTT
CASRPSGGTEAFF
>TRBV6-1|TRBJ1-4|.|.
TGTGCCAGCAGCCAGGACGGAACAACTAATGAAAAACTGTTTTTT
CASSQDGTTNEKLFF
>TRBV5-1|TRBJ2-5|.|.
TGCGCCAGTACCCCGGGTGCAGGGGGGGGAGAGACCCAGTACTTC
CASTPGAGGGETQYF
>TRBV15|TRBJ1-2|.|TRBD1
TGTGCCACCAGCAAACAGGGGGCGCTAGGGAGTGGCTACACCTTC
CATSKQGALGSGYTF
>TRBV7-2|TRBJ1-4|few|.
TGTGCCAGCAGCTTATTCCAGGGGAGAGGAGAAAAACTGTTTTTT
CASSLFQGRGEKLFF
>TRBV5-4|TRBJ1-2|.|.
TGTGCCAGCAGCGACACGGCGGCTAACTATGGCTACACCTTC
CASSDTAANYGYTF
>TRBV7-9|TRBJ2-5|.|.
TGTGCCAGCAGCTTAGGAGTGTACCAAGAGACCCAGTACTTC
CASSLGVYQETQYF
>TRBV5-1|TRBJ2-5|.|TRBD2
TGCGCCAGCAGCTTGGTTCTAGCGGGGGGACTCCAAGAGACCCAGTACTTC
CASSLVLAGGLQETQYF
>TRBV28|TRBJ2-7|.|.
TGTGCCAGCAGTTTCGACTCGACGTCTTCCTACGAGCAGTACTTC
CASSFDSTSSYEQYF
>TRBV4-2|TRBJ2-5|.|.
TGTGCCAGCAGCCAAGATCGTCAGGGGGAGACCCAGTACTTC
CASSQDRQGETQYF
>TRBV6-5|TRBJ1-5|.|.
TGTGCCAGCGGTGGCAGATATAGCAATCAGCCCCAGCATTTT
CASGGRYSNQPQHF
>TRBV28|TRBJ2-5|.|TRBD2
TGTGCCAGCAGTTTCGGGTTTGAGCGGGGGGTGGGAGAGACCCAGTACTTC
CASSFGFERGVGETQYF
>TRBV9|TRBJ2-7|.|TRBD1
TGTGCCAGCAGCGGCCAGGGGGCCTACGAGCAGTACTTC
CASSGQGAYEQYF
>TRBV6-5|TRBJ1-4|.|.
TGTGCCAGCAGTTACTCCCGGGGTGCTAATGAAAAACTGTTTTTT
CASSYSRGANEKLFF
>TRBV10-2|TRBJ2-7|.|.
TGCGCCAGCAGTGAACAGACTCCGCAGTACTTC
CASSEQTPQYF
>TRBV4-2|TRBJ1-4|.|TRBD1
TGTGCCAGCAGCCAAACGACAGGGACGGAGAAAACTAATGAAAAACTGTTTTTT
CASSQTTGTEKTNEKLFF
>TRBV23-1|TRBJ2-5|.|.
TGCGCCAGCAGTCGGATCCGGGACGGGACAATTAAAGAGACCCAGTACTTC
CASSRIRDGTIKETQYF
>TRBV18|TRBJ1-5|.|.
TGTGCCAGCTCCACTCAGACAGATAATCAGCCCCAGCATTTT
CASSTQTDNQPQHF
>TRBV6-1|TRBJ2-5|.|TRBD1
TGTGCCAGCAGCCGGGACAGGGGGCAAGAGACCCAGTACTTC
CASSRDRGQETQYF
>TRBV6-5|TRBJ1-5|.|.
TGTGCCAGCAGTTACGCAGGGAACAATCAGCCCCAGCATTTT
CASSYAGNNQPQHF
>TRBV7-2|TRBJ1-5|.|.
TGTGCCAGCAGCCGCGGACAAGGTAGAAATCAGCCCCAGCATTTT
CASSRGQGRNQPQHF
>TRBV7-2|TRBJ2-5|.|.
TGTGCCAGCAGCTACCGACGGACAAGGGAGACCCAGTACTTC
CASSYRRTRETQYF
>TRBV28|TRBJ1-2|.|TRBD1
TGTGCCAGCAGTTCCCTGGTAGGGACAGGGAGGAATGGCTACACCTTC
CASSSLVGTGRNGYTF
>TRBV27|TRBJ2-7|few|TRBD2
TGTGCCAGCAGTTTTATAGTAGCGGGGGGGAGCTACGAGCAGTACTTC
CASSFIVAGGSYEQYF
>TRBV27|TRBJ2-2|.|TRBD1
TGTGCCAGCAGACCTACAGGGGTGGGAAACACCGGGGAGCTGTTTTTT
CASRPTGVGNTGELFF
>TRBV27|TRBJ1-2|.|TRBD1
TGTGCCAGCAGTGGACAGGAGGCGGGCTACACCTTC
CASSGQEAGYTF
>TRBV7-3|TRBJ2-3|.|.
TGTGCCAGCAGCTTAATTGGTCGAGGCGCCACAGATACGCAGTATTTT
CASSLIGRGATDTQYF
>TRBV6-1|TRBJ1-5|.|.
TGTGCCAGCAGTGAGAGAAGGGGTGGCAATCAGCCCCAGCATTTT
CASSERRGGNQPQHF
>TRBV4-1|TRBJ1-5|.|.
TGCGCCAGCAGCCAAGCGATTGAGGGCCATCAGCCCCAGCATTTT
CASSQAIEGHQPQHF
>TRBV19|TRBJ1-3|.|.
TGTGCCAGTAGTACAGTCTTTGGAAACACCATATATTTT
CASSTVFGNTIYF
>TRBV5-4|TRBJ1-3|.|.
TGTGCCAGCAGCCTAGATCTTGGTGGAAACACCATATATTTT
CASSLDLGGNTIYF
>TRBV5-6|TRBJ2-3|.|TRBD1
TGTGCCAGCAGCTCAGCCGGGACAGGGTTCACAGATACGCAGTATTTT
CASSSAGTGFTDTQYF
>TRBV5-5|TRBJ1-5|medium-sized|.
TGTGCCAGCAGTTTCAGGGTAAGGCAGCCCCAGCATTTT
CASSFRVRQPQHF
>TRBV10-3|TRBJ1-1|once|TRBD1
TGTGCCATCAGTTCCAGGGGGGCGGACACTGAAGCTTTCTTT
CAISSRGADTEAFF
>TRBV11-2|TRBJ2-1|.|TRBD2
TGTGCCAGCAGCTTCAGGACTAGCGGTTACAATGAGCAGTTCTTC
CASSFRTSGYNEQFF
>TRBV28|TRBJ2-6|.|.
TGTGCCAGCATCTCGATGGCCAGGCCCAACGTCCTGACTTTC
CASISMARPNVLTF
>TRBV7-3|TRBJ2-1|.|.
TGTGCCAGCAGCAACACAGTCGACAATGAGCAGTTCTTC
CASSNTVDNEQFF